This TCR beta chain was obtained from a study of blood T cell repertoires in COVID-19. On the study more broadly: Samples representing acute and convalescent COVID-19 were sourced from the United States, Italy and Spain. PBMCs, B-cell-depleted T cells, or T cells provided the cDNA or gDNA that made up the material.

Trimming cost V 2 bases and J 1 base, with 11 bases left between them. The CDR3 runs to 15 residues. Germline assignment: CDR1 MNHEY and CDR2 SVGAGI. In the authors' methods: Nucleated cell number was recorded as an estimate derived from reference gene primer amplification. Only in-frame clones appear in the TCRdb table, and some are missing; sequencing was by immunoSEQ multiplex PCR. Clonal size and the V and J genes are those of that table, whereas D and trimming came from the DNA. The profile shows about 380,000 clones, roughly 85% of them singletons. The chain has TRBV6-5 and TRBJ1-1; D is ambiguous. The TCR originated in a woman aged 18-35 years with acute or convalescent COVID-19. The sample was peripheral blood. The CDR3 reads CASSYLRFGNTEAFF. Written as DNA, the CDR3 is TGTGCCAGCAGTTACCTGAGGTTCGGGAACACTGAAGCTTTCTTT.